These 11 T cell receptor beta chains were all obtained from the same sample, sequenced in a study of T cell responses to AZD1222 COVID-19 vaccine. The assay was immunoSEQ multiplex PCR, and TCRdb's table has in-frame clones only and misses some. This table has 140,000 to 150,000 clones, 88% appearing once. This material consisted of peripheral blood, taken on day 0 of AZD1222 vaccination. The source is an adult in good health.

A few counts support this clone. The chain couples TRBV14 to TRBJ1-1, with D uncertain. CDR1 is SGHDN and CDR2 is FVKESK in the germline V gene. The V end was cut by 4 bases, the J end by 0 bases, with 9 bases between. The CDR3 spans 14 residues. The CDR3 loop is CASSLAGMNTEAFF. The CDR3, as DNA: TGTGCCAGCAGCCTCGCGGGAATGAACACTGAAGCTTTCTTT.

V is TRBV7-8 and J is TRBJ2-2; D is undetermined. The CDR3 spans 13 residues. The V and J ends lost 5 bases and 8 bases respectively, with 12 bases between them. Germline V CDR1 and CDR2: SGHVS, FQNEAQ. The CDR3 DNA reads TGTGCCAGCAGCCCCTCAGGTCAGGGGGAGCTGTTTTTT. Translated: CASSPSGQGELFF.

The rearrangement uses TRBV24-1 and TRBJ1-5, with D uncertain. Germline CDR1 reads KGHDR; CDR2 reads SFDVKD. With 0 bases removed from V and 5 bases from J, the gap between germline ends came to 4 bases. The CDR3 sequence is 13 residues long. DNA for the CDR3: TGTGCCACCAGTGATTTGAATTATCAGCCCCAGCATTTT. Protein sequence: CATSDLNYQPQHF.

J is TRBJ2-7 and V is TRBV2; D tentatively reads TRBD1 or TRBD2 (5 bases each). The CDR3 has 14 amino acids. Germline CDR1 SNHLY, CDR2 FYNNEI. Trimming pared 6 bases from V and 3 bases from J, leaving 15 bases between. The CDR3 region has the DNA TGTGCCAGCAGGCGGGTGCAGGGATACTACGAGCAGTACTTC. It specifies CASRRVQGYYEQYF.

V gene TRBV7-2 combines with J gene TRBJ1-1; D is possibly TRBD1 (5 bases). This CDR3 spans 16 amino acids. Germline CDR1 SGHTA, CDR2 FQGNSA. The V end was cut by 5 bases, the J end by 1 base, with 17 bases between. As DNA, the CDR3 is TGTGCCAGCAGCCCCGTGGGGGGGGGAAGGAACACTGAAGCTTTCTTT. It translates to CASSPVGGGRNTEAFF.

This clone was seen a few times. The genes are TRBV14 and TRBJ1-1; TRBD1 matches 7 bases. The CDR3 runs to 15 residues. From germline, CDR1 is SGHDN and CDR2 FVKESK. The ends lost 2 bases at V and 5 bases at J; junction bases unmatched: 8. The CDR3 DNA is TGTGCCAGCAGCCAATTTCAGGGGGGAGGAACTGAAGCTTTCTTT. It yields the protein CASSQFQGGGTEAFF.

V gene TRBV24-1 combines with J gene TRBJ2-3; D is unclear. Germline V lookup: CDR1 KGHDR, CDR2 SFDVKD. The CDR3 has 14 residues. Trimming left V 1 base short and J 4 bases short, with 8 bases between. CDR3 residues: CATSDLRQADTQYF. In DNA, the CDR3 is TGTGCCACCAGTGATTTAAGGCAGGCAGATACGCAGTATTTT.

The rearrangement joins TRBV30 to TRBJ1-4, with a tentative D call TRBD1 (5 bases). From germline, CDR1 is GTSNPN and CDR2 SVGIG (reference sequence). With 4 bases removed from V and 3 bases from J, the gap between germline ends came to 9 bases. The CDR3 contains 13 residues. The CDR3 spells CAWTWGANEKLFF. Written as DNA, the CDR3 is TGTGCCTGGACTTGGGGGGCTAATGAAAAACTGTTTTTT.

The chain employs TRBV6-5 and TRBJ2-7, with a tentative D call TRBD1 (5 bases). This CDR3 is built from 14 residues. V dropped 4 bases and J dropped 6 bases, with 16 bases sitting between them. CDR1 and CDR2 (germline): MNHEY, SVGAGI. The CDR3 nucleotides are TGTGCCAGCAGTTCAGGACGGAAGGGGCTCGAGCAGTACTTC. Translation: CASSSGRKGLEQYF.

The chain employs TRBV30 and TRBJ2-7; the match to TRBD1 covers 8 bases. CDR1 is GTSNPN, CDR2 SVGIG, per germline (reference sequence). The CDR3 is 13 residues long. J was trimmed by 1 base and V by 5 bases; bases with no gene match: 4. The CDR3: CAWGQGLSYEQYF. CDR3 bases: TGTGCCTGGGGACAGGGTCTATCCTACGAGCAGTACTTC.

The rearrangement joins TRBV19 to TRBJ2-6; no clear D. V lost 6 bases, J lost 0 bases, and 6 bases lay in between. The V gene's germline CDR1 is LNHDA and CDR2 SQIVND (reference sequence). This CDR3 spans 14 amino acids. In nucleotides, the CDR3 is TGTGCCAGTAGGCCGGGCTCTGGGGCCAACGTCCTGACTTTC. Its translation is CASRPGSGANVLTF.